This TCR beta chain was sequenced for a study of lymphopenia after photon versus proton radiotherapy. The CDR3 has 14 residues. With V trimmed by 4 bases and J by 9 bases, 9 bases remained unmatched. CDR1 is LGHNA and CDR2 is YSLEER in the germline V gene. Profiling relied on immunoSEQ multiplex PCR, and the TCRdb table lists in-frame clones only, not all of them. The table shows some 70,000 clones, with over 70% occurring only once. This clonotype was obtained from a man older than 75 with esophageal cancer. Sample: peripheral blood, taken from a patient treated with proton-based radiotherapy. V is TRBV4-3 and J is TRBJ2-1, with 7 positions matching TRBD2. CDR3 amino acids: CASSLREERGEQFF. The CDR3 nucleotides read TGCGCCAGCAGCCTCCGGGAGGAGAGGGGTGAGCAGTTCTTC.